Listed below are T cell receptor beta chains from one sample, sequenced in a study of shared clonotypes between healthy human individuals. The assay was immunoSEQ multiplex PCR, and TCRdb's table has in-frame clones only and misses some. The sample contains 1 million to 1.2 million clones, 60% to 80% of which appear only once. Sequenced input: memory CD4+ T cells from PBMCs. The receptors were gathered from a man between 18 and 29 years old in good health. Some clones in this sample may be carry-over from other donors' samples. CDR3s include the opening cysteine and the closing phenylalanine or tryptophan. The order of the fields is CDR3 DNA, CDR3 protein, J gene, D gene, clone size, V gene. A D gene is named only where the DNA matches it firmly. Where a row states a size, it is once, few, many or the class of an expanded clone; other rows omit it.

TGTGCCAGCAGCCAAGTTAGTACTGACTCGCCGTTTCGGGAGCAGTACTTC,CASSQVSTDSPFREQYF,TRBJ2-7,NA,NA,TRBV4-2
TGTGCCAGCAGGAAAGGACAGGGGGCGGGAACTGAAGCTTTCTTT,CASRKGQGAGTEAFF,TRBJ1-1,TRBD1,many,TRBV6-1
TGTGCCACGCTCTCGCGGGAGGCGGGGACAACCTACGAGCAGTACTTC,CATLSREAGTTYEQYF,TRBJ2-7,TRBD2,NA,TRBV28
TGTGCCTGGATGACTAGCGGGAGACCGTCCTACGAGCAGTACTTC,CAWMTSGRPSYEQYF,TRBJ2-7,TRBD2,NA,TRBV30
TGTGCCAGCAGTCCTGGAGGGACTCGTCCCTACGAGCAGTACTTC,CASSPGGTRPYEQYF,TRBJ2-7,NA,NA,TRBV7-3
TGTGCCAGCAGCGTAGCTACCCTAGCGGAGTACAATGAGCAGTTCTTC,CASSVATLAEYNEQFF,TRBJ2-1,TRBD2,once,TRBV9
TGTGCCAGCAGGGATTCTCCGACAGATACGCAGTATTTT,CASRDSPTDTQYF,TRBJ2-3,NA,NA,TRBV2
TGCAGCGTTGAAGATCTCGGGCAGGTATACAATGAGCAGTTCTTC,CSVEDLGQVYNEQFF,TRBJ2-1,NA,NA,TRBV29-1
TGTGCCACCAGCAGAGATGTCGGGAGGGCCACGGAGACCCAGTACTTC,CATSRDVGRATETQYF,TRBJ2-5,TRBD2,many,TRBV15
TGTGCCAGCAGTGGGGGGTTAAGCACAGATACGCAGTATTTT,CASSGGLSTDTQYF,TRBJ2-3,NA,NA,TRBV2
TGTGCCAGCAGCTCCCCTCGGACGTCCAGGACGTATGGCTACACCTTC,CASSSPRTSRTYGYTF,TRBJ1-2,NA,NA,TRBV11-2
TGTGCCAGCTCACCGACCTCCGGGGCGGGAGGGCTGAATACGCAGTATTTT,CASSPTSGAGGLNTQYF,TRBJ2-3,TRBD2,NA,TRBV18
TGTGCCAGCAGTCCCCACCGGGGTGAAGCTTTCTTT,CASSPHRGEAFF,TRBJ1-1,NA,NA,TRBV28
TGTGCCAGCAGCCCCCCCACAGATACGCAGTATTTT,CASSPPTDTQYF,TRBJ2-3,NA,NA,TRBV7-2
TGTGCCAGCAGCAGACCGGGACAGGGAAGGAGTTCCTACGAGCAGTACTTC,CASSRPGQGRSSYEQYF,TRBJ2-7,NA,NA,TRBV21-1
TGTGCCAGCGGCCCCCGCGGCGCCTACGAGCAGTACTTC,CASGPRGAYEQYF,TRBJ2-7,NA,NA,TRBV2
TGTGCCAGCACCAAACAACCCCGAGATCAAGAGACCCAGTACTTC,CASTKQPRDQETQYF,TRBJ2-5,NA,NA,TRBV6-4
TGTGCCAGCAGTTCAGGCGGTAGCGGCTACACCTTC,CASSSGGSGYTF,TRBJ1-2,NA,NA,TRBV6-6
TGCAGCGTCCGGAGGGCAGGAACTGAAGCTTTCTTT,CSVRRAGTEAFF,TRBJ1-1,NA,NA,TRBV29-1
TGTGCCAGCAGCCAAGGCTACAAGATCTACGAGCAGTACTTC,CASSQGYKIYEQYF,TRBJ2-7,NA,NA,TRBV14
TGTGCCGGTCTCGGCCCCACCCGGTGGGATGAGCAGTTCTTC,CAGLGPTRWDEQFF,TRBJ2-1,NA,NA,TRBV2
TGTGCCAGCAGTCTAGCGGGAGGGACCGCCGGGGAGCTGTTTTTT,CASSLAGGTAGELFF,TRBJ2-2,TRBD2,NA,TRBV28
TGCAGTGCTAGTTCTTCCGAAGCTTTCTTT,CSASSSEAFF,TRBJ1-1,NA,NA,TRBV20-1
TGTGCCATCAGTGCCGATTCCGGTGAGCAGTTCTTC,CAISADSGEQFF,TRBJ2-1,NA,NA,TRBV10-3
TGTGCCAGCAGCATGGACAGGACGAAACTGTTTTTT,CASSMDRTKLFF,TRBJ1-4,TRBD1,NA,TRBV11-2
TGTGCCACCAGCGGGACTAGCGGGGGCACAGATACGCAGTATTTT,CATSGTSGGTDTQYF,TRBJ2-3,TRBD2,NA,TRBV15
TGTGCCAGCAGCGTAGTAGCAGGGGGGACTGAAGCTTTCTTT,CASSVVAGGTEAFF,TRBJ1-1,TRBD1,once,TRBV9
TGTGCCAGCAGTCAGACACTATACGAGCAGTACTTC,CASSQTLYEQYF,TRBJ2-7,NA,NA,TRBV7-9